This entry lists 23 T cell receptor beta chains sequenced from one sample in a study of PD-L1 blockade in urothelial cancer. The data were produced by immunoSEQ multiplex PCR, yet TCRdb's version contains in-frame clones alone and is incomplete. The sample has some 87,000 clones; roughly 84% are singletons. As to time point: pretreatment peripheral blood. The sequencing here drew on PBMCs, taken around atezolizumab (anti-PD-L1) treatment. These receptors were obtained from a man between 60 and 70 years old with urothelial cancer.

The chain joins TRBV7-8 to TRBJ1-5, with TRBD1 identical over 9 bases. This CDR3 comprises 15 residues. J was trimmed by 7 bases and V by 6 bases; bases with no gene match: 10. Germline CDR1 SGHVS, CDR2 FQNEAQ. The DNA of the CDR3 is TGTGCCAGCAGGCGATCCGGGACAGGGAACCAGCCCCAGCATTTT. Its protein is CASRRSGTGNQPQHF.

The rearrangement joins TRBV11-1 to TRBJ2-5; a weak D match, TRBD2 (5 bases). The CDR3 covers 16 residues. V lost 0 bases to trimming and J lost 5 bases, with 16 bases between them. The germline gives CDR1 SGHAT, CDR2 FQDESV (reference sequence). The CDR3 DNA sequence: TGTGCCAGCAGCTTAGCTCGGGGTCTGGCCGGGGAGACCCAGTACTTC. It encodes CASSLARGLAGETQYF.

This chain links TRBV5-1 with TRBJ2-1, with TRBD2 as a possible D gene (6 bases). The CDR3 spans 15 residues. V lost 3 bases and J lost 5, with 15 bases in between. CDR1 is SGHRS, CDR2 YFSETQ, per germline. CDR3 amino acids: CASSSGVDRDNEQFF. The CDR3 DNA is TGCGCCAGCAGCTCGGGAGTCGATCGGGACAATGAGCAGTTCTTC.

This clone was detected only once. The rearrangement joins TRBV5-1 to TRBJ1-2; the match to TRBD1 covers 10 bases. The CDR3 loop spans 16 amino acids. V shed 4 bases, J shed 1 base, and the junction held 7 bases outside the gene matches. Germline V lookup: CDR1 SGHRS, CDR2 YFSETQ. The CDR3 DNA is TGCGCCAGCAGCCAAGACAGGGGGCACGTTAACTATGGCTACACCTTC. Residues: CASSQDRGHVNYGYTF.

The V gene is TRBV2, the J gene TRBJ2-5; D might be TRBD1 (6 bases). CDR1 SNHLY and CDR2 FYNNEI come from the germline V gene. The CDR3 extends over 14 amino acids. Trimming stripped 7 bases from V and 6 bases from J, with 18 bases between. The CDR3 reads CASKPPLGAQTQYF. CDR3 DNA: TGTGCCAGCAAACCGCCTCTGGGGGCTCAGACCCAGTACTTC.

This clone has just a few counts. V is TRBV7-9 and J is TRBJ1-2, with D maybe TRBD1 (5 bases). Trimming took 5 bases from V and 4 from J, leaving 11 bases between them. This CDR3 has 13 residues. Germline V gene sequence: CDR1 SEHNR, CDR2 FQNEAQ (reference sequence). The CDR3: CASSRGDLYGYTF. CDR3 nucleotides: TGTGCCAGCAGCCGGGGGGATCTCTATGGCTACACCTTC. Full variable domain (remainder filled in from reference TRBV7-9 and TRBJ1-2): DTGVSQNPRHKITKRGQNVTFRCDPISEHNRLYWYRQTLGQGPEFLTYFQNEAQLEKSRLLSDRFSAERPKGSFSTLEIQRTEQGDSAMYLCASSRGDLYGYTFGSGTRLTVV.

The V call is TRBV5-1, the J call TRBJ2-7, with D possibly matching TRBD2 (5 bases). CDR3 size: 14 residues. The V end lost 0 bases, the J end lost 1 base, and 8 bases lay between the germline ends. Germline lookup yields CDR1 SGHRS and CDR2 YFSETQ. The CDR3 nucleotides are TGCGCCAGCAGCTTGGAAACGGGATCCTACGAGCAGTACTTC. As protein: CASSLETGSYEQYF.

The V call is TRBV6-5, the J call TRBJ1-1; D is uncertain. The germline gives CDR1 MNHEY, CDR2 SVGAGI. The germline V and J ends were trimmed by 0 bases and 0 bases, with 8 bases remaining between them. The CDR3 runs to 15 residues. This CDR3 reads CASSYSGGLNTEAFF. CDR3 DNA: TGTGCCAGCAGTTACTCGGGCGGGTTGAACACTGAAGCTTTCTTT.

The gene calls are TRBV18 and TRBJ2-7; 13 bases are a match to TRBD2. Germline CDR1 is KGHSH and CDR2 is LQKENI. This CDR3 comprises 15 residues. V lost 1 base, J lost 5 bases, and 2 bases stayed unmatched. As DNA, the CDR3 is TGTGCCAGCTCACCACTAGGGACTAGCGGGAACGAGCAGTACTTC. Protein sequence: CASSPLGTSGNEQYF.

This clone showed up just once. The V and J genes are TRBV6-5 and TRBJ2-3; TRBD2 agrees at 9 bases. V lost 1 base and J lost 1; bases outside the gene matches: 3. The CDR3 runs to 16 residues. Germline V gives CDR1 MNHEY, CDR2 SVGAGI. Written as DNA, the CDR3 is TGTGCCAGCAGTTACTGGAGACTAGCGGGCACAGATACGCAGTATTTT. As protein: CASSYWRLAGTDTQYF.

CDR3 nucleotide sequence: TGTGCCAGCGGAGAGACAGGGCGAAATGAAAAACTGTTTTTT. Protein sequence: CASGETGRNEKLFF. V gene TRBV28 combines with J gene TRBJ1-4; 7 bases fit TRBD1. The CDR3 is 14 amino acids. V was clipped by 8 bases and J by 5 bases; unmatched bases: 8. Per the germline V gene, CDR1 is MDHEN and CDR2 is SYDVKM.

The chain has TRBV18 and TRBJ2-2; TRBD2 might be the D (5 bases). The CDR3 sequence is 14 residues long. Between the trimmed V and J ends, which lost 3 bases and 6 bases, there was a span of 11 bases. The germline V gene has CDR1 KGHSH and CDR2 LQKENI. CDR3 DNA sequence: TGTGCCAGCTCACCCAATTCAGCGGCCGGGGAGCTGTTTTTT. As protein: CASSPNSAAGELFF.

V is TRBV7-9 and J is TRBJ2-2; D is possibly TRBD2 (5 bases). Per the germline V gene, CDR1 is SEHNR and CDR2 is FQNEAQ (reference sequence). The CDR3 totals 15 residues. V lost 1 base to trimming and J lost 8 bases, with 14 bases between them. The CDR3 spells CASSLDVANSGELFF. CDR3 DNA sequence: TGTGCCAGCAGCTTAGACGTAGCGAATTCGGGGGAGCTGTTTTTT. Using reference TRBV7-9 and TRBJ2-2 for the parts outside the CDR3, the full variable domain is DTGVSQNPRHKITKRGQNVTFRCDPISEHNRLYWYRQTLGQGPEFLTYFQNEAQLEKSRLLSDRFSAERPKGSFSTLEIQRTEQGDSAMYLCASSLDVANSGELFFGEGSRLTVL.

The CDR3 spells CASSFGGGTEAFF. In DNA form, the CDR3 reads TGTGCCAGCAGTTTTGGCGGGGGCACTGAAGCTTTCTTT. This sequence joins TRBV2 and TRBJ1-1, with a weak D call TRBD1 (5 bases). The germline V and J ends were trimmed by 5 bases and 4 bases, with 11 bases remaining between them. The CDR3 has 13 amino acids. From germline, CDR1 is SNHLY and CDR2 FYNNEI.

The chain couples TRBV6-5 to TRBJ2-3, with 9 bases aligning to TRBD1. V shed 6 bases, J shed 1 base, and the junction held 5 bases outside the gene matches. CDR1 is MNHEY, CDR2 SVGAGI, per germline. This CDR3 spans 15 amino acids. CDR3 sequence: CASRQQGAGTDTQYF. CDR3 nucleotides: TGTGCCAGCAGACAACAGGGGGCCGGCACAGATACGCAGTATTTT.

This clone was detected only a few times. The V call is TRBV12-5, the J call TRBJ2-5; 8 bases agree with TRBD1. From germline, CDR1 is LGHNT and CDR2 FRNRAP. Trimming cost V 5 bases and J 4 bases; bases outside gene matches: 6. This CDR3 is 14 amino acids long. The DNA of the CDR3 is TGTGCTAGTGGTATAGGACAGGGACGAGAGACCCAGTACTTC. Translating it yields CASGIGQGRETQYF.

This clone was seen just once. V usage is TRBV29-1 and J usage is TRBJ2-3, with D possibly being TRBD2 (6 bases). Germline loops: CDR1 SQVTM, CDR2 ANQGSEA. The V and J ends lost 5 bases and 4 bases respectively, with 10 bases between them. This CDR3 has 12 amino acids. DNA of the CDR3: TGCAGCGTTTTGATAGCGGCAGATACGCAGTATTTT. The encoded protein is CSVLIAADTQYF.

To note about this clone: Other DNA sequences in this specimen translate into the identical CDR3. The CDR3 protein is CASSPGRDQPQHF. CDR3 coding DNA: TGTGCCAGCTCACCGGGCAGGGATCAGCCCCAGCATTTT. J is TRBJ1-5 and V is TRBV18; tentative D call: TRBD1 (5 bases). This CDR3 comprises 13 residues. V dropped 3 bases and J dropped 5 bases, with 8 bases sitting between them. The V gene's germline CDR1 is KGHSH and CDR2 LQKENI.

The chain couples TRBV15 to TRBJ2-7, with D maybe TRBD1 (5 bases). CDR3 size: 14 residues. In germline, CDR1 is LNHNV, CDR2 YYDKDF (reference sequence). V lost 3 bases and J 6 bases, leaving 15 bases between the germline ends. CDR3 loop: CATSRANSGSEQYF. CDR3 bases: TGTGCCACCAGCAGGGCAAACTCAGGGTCCGAGCAGTACTTC.

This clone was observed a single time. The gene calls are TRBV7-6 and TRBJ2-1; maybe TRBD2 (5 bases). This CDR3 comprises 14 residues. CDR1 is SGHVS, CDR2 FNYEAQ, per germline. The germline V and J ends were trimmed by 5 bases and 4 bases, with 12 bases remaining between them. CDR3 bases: TGTGCCAGCAGCCCCAGCGGACCTTACAATGAGCAGTTCTTC. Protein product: CASSPSGPYNEQFF.

CDR3 protein: CASSFEGETNYGYTF. As DNA, the CDR3 is TGTGCCAGCAGTTTTGAGGGAGAAACTAACTATGGCTACACCTTC. The V and J genes are TRBV28 and TRBJ1-2, with D uncertain. The CDR3 spans 15 residues. V dropped 3 bases and J dropped 0 bases, with 11 bases sitting between them. Germline V gene lookup returns CDR1 MDHEN and CDR2 SYDVKM.

CDR3 protein: CASSLKLGLGEQYF. CDR3 bases: TGTGCCAGCAGTTTAAAACTAGGGCTTGGGGAGCAGTACTTC. J is TRBJ2-7 and V is TRBV27; a weak D match, TRBD2 (5 bases). The germline V gene has CDR1 MNHEY and CDR2 SMNVEV (reference sequence). V shed 2 bases and J shed 7 bases, with 15 bases lying between them. The length of the CDR3 is 14 residues.

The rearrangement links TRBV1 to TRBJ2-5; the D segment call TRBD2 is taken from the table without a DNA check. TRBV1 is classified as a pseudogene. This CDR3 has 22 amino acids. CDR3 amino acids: CTSSHPEASGGRARGHQETQYF. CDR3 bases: TGCACCAGCAGCCATCCCGAGGCGTCGGGCGGGAGGGCCCGGGGGCACCAAGAGACCCAGTACTTC.